This entry lists 11 T cell receptor beta chains sequenced from one sample in a study of shared clonotypes between healthy human individuals. Method: immunoSEQ multiplex PCR; TCRdb's copy keeps in-frame clones and lacks some. The table lists over 2 million clones, 95% of them singletons, with 0.13% in the top ten. Specimen: naive CD4+ T cells sorted from blood. The subset is: CD45RA+ positively selected. The receptor set was obtained from a man younger than 35 in good health.

V usage is TRBV5-1 and J usage is TRBJ1-1; possibly TRBD1 for D (6 bases). V lost 0 bases to trimming and J lost 0 bases, with 12 bases between them. The germline CDR1 and CDR2 sequences are SGHRS and YFSETQ. This CDR3 is 16 amino acids long. The CDR3: CASSLVGTTMNTEAFF. The CDR3 nucleotides read TGCGCCAGCAGCTTGGTAGGGACAACGATGAACACTGAAGCTTTCTTT.

CDR3 sequence: CASRRGQGETQYF. DNA of the CDR3: TGTGCCAGCAGGCGGGGACAGGGGGAGACCCAGTACTTC. This chain links TRBV2 with TRBJ2-5, with 10 bases identical to TRBD1. Germline lookup yields CDR1 SNHLY and CDR2 FYNNEI. The CDR3 is 13 amino acids. The trim removed 6 bases at V and 5 bases at J, leaving 3 bases unmatched.

The rearrangement joins TRBV13 to TRBJ2-7; 9 bases match TRBD1. V lost 2 bases, J lost 3 bases, and 5 bases stayed unmatched. The germline gives CDR1 PRHDT, CDR2 FYEKMQ (reference sequence). The CDR3 consists of 15 residues. The CDR3 DNA follows: TGTGCCAGCAGCTTATGGTTGGACAGGGGCTACGAGCAGTACTTC. It codes for CASSLWLDRGYEQYF.

This clone showed up just once. The chain recombines TRBV5-6 with TRBJ2-3; D is undetermined. V lost 2 bases and J lost 4, with 14 bases in between. This CDR3 region has 15 residues. Germline CDR1 is SGHDT and CDR2 is YYEEEE. This chain's CDR3 is CASSLRSTSSDTQYF. CDR3 nucleotide sequence: TGTGCCAGCAGCTTACGCAGTACATCGTCAGATACGCAGTATTTT.

J is TRBJ2-5 and V is TRBV10-3, with D perhaps TRBD1 (5 bases). This CDR3 comprises 15 residues. With 6 bases removed from V and 0 bases from J, the gap between germline ends came to 14 bases. Germline V gene data show CDR1 as ENHRY and CDR2 as SYGVKD. For the CDR3, the DNA is TGTGCCATCAGACTCAGGGCCCCCTACCAAGAGACCCAGTACTTC. This encodes CAIRLRAPYQETQYF.

This chain joins TRBV27 and TRBJ2-7; 9 bases align to TRBD2. This CDR3 has 15 amino acids. Germline trimming cut 6 bases from V and 10 bases from J; bases unmatched to any gene: 16. The germline V gene encodes CDR1 MNHEY and CDR2 SMNVEV (reference sequence). DNA for the CDR3: TGTGCCAGCAGCCTTCAAGCGCTAGCGGGGATTTCCCAGTACTTC. Amino acids: CASSLQALAGISQYF.

CDR3 amino acids: CAISESAGGAKDTQYF. The CDR3 region has the DNA TGTGCCATCAGTGAGTCAGCCGGGGGGGCGAAAGATACGCAGTATTTT. V is TRBV10-3 and J is TRBJ2-3; 8 bases match TRBD2. The germline CDR1 and CDR2 sequences are ENHRY and SYGVKD. V lost 0 bases, J lost 5 bases, and 7 bases stayed unmatched. The CDR3 is 16 residues long.

The V gene is TRBV5-1, the J gene TRBJ1-6; D ambiguous. V shed 0 bases and J shed 0 bases, with 16 bases lying between them. Germline CDR1 SGHRS, CDR2 YFSETQ. CDR3 length: 19 residues. In DNA, the CDR3 is TGCGCCAGCAGCTTGGCCGTAGGTTCCTCAAGCTCCTATAATTCACCCCTCCACTTT. Its protein product is CASSLAVGSSSSYNSPLHF.

The rearrangement links TRBV6-5 to TRBJ1-2; perhaps TRBD1 as D (6 bases). The germline gives CDR1 MNHEY, CDR2 SVGAGI. V lost 6 bases and J lost 4, with 15 bases in between. The CDR3 extends over 14 amino acids. The CDR3 DNA reads TGTGCCAGCAGACTCCGGACAGAAGGCTATGGCTACACCTTC. Protein sequence: CASRLRTEGYGYTF.

The chain uses TRBV5-1 and TRBJ2-3; no clear D. V lost 0 bases and J 2 bases, leaving 10 bases between the germline ends. This CDR3 spans 15 amino acids. Germline values: CDR1 SGHRS, CDR2 YFSETQ. The CDR3 is CASSLDDTPTDTQYF. CDR3 bases: TGCGCCAGCAGCTTGGACGACACCCCCACAGATACGCAGTATTTT.

The V gene is TRBV19, the J gene TRBJ2-7; D might be TRBD1 or TRBD2, each matching 5 bases. The germline V and J ends were trimmed by 0 bases and 9 bases, with 12 bases remaining between them. This CDR3 is built from 13 residues. Germline V gene sequence: CDR1 LNHDA, CDR2 SQIVND (reference sequence). Written as DNA, the CDR3 is TGTGCCAGTAGTATAGAATCGGGACCAGCGCAGTACTTC. The encoded protein is CASSIESGPAQYF. The full variable domain, rest sourced from reference TRBV19 and TRBJ2-7, is DGGITQSPKYLFRKEGQNVTLSCEQNLNHDAMYWYRQDPGQGLRLIYYSQIVNDFQKGDIAEGYSVSREKKESFPLTVTSAQKNPTAFYLCASSIESGPAQYFGPGTRLTVT.